Included here is one T cell receptor (beta chain) sequence, with context. The sample is drawn from a study of cytomegalovirus exposure and HLA in healthy donors. Researchers ran the PCR with 60 Vbeta and 13 Jbeta primers. Assay used: immunoSEQ multiplex PCR; TCRdb lists only in-frame clones, some missing. The sample carries approximately 130,000 clones, roughly four fifths recorded once. Germline assignment: CDR1 GTSNPN and CDR2 SVGIG (reference sequence). The CDR3 totals 14 residues. The V segment lost 5 bases and the J segment 0 bases; nucleotides outside the gene matches: 3. The receptor was isolated from a woman aged 50 to 65 in good health and CMV-seronegative. The chain employs TRBV30 and TRBJ2-3, with 9 bases fitting TRBD2. Sample: PBMCs. This chain's CDR3 is CAWWLAGSTDTQYF. The CDR3 DNA follows: TGTGCCTGGTGGCTAGCGGGAAGCACAGATACGCAGTATTTT.